This T cell receptor (beta chain) was recovered during a study of cytomegalovirus exposure and HLA in healthy donors. Whole-study context: In an earlier analysis, 90 million to 120 million unique TCR beta sequences were found from 150 million to 200 million T cells. The study's findings and limits: Evidence from a later analysis indicated that most CMV-associated TCR beta chains looked HLA-restricted. In a later analysis, donors in an Asian-associated ancestry cluster reportedly had fewer N-insertions in productive TCRs than the cohort mean.

The V and J ends lost 7 bases and 7 bases respectively, with 16 bases between them. CDR3 length equals 13 residues. Germline CDR1 and CDR2: ENHRY and SYGVKD. As to this clone: The target antigen is unknown.

PCR amplification relied on 60 Vbeta primers (plus 13 Jbeta primers). Assay: immunoSEQ multiplex PCR; the TCRdb copy retains only in-frame clones and omits some. Of some 190,000 clones in the sample, roughly 80% were seen once. This sequence joins TRBV10-3 and TRBJ1-1; D call uncertain. This clonotype was sampled from a male donor in good health and CMV-seronegative. Material for sequencing was PBMCs. The CDR3 region has the DNA TGTGCCATCACCGACCCCGCGGGAAATGAAGCTTTCTTT. Translating it yields CAITDPAGNEAFF.